This T cell receptor beta chain is from a study of shared clonotypes between healthy human individuals (TCRdb year 2020). At the level of the whole study: Two women and a few men aged 18 to 49 years were included in the cohort. For each donor, CD4 naive and CD4 memory were each run on three plates, CD8 naive on two plates, and CD8 memory on one plate. Blood TCR repertoires of 5 or 6 healthy adults were deeply sequenced to estimate repertoire size and the extent of clonotype sharing between individuals. Different laboratories and diverse techniques were used to prepare libraries and sequence TCR repertoires, to increase sequencing depth and limit assay-specific biases. Between about 0.94 and 10 billion PBMCs per donor were obtained by leukapheresis.

For the CD8 naive samples, CD45RO-negative cells were positively selected for CCR7, yielding a CD45RA+CCR7+ population from which TemRA cells were excluded. The donors were healthy, HIV-negative adults with no recently reported acute infections or vaccinations. Every donor was a Caucasian adult living in Nashville, Tennessee, USA. Blood was obtained by leukapheresis, after which PBMCs were separated by Ficoll-Histopaque density gradient centrifugation and cryopreserved in liquid nitrogen vapor phase. Purity and quantity of every magnetically sorted T cell population were checked by analytical flow cytometry. From each sorted fraction, genomic DNA was isolated and quantified by UV absorbance on a Nanodrop 2000c. Relative to germline, V is missing 4 bases and J is missing 4 bases, with 13 bases of the junction outside any gene match. The CDR3 measures 16 amino acids from cysteine to phenylalanine. Only the CDR3 DNA stays, 48 bases, in frame from base 1. In the germline V gene, CDR1 corresponds to SGHTS and CDR2 to YDEGEE.

This clone has a single count. It has no known antigen specificity. Base qualities are not at hand, and no much larger clone is one base apart. Using the deep immunoSEQ assay, TCR CDR3 regions were amplified from genomic DNA by multiplex PCR. Extracted genomic DNA from each cell subset was spread evenly across all wells of several immunoSEQ 96-well plates, with each plate serving as a replicate. For sorted subsets, about 200 ng genomic DNA, equal to 30,000 to 35,000 T cell genomes, was loaded into each replicate PCR. Purified libraries were measured with a Qubit 3.0 fluorometer, size-checked on a Bioanalyzer 2100, and measured again with the KAPA Library Quantification kit. Every immunoSEQ 96-well plate was sequenced on a separate single-read 150-cycle Illumina NextSeq 550 flow cell. Per the original workflow: Because only junctional sequences without quality scores were contained in the immunoSEQ output, filtering matching that applied to full-length reads could not be performed. Sequences were annotated with PyIR, a Python wrapper for IgBLAST v1.9, using IMGT germline references to assign V/J genes and CDR3. Reads were filtered out if the reads had weak V/J assignments (E-value above 1e-6), no CDR3, stop codons, out-of-frame junctions, or ambiguous translated residues. V3J clonotypes were defined as sequences sharing an identical inferred V gene, J gene, and CDR3 amino acid sequence. To compute the percentage overlap between repertoires, the number of shared unique clonotypes was divided by the size of the smaller repertoire. Repertoire richness was assessed with RTK rarefaction, the Chao1 estimator, and Recon v2.1 estimates of unobserved clonotypes. OLGA was used to compute generation probabilities for all TCRbeta clonotypes that the gDNA method yielded from four donors. In TCRdb, the immuneACCESS table is reduced to in-frame sequences with V and J assigned. These tables do not hold every clone; where another copy was compared, an unresolved V gene accounts for under half, and the others remain unexplained. V and J calls and clone size are copied from that table; D and trimming were computed from the DNA. The sample yields fewer than 700,000 clones; 85% to 95% were counted once. The ten largest clones add up to 0.11% of the sample.

Points the paper makes about the study in general: Based on pairwise subsampling, the degree of clonotype sharing among donors was expected to be affected by sequencing depth. Sampling was restricted to blood, and TCR repertoires in tissues likely differ from the TCR repertoires found in blood. Naive subsets generally had larger estimated clonotype richness than memory subsets did. Compared with non-shared clonotypes, clonotypes shared by all four sorted-subset donors had higher generation probabilities. Because the study included a small number of donors, the genetic and exposure-history diversity represented was limited. Rarefaction of sorted-subset datasets indicated incomplete sequencing despite the large sequencing depth. When a handful of donors were compared, the shared fraction of clonotypes was approximately 5% for naive CD4, 3.5% for naive CD8, about 2.4% for memory CD4, and around 0.37% for memory CD8.

The V gene is TRBV5-8 and the J gene is TRBJ2-7, and 8 bases in between align with TRBD2. Sequences were obtained from naive CD8+ T cells sorted from blood. The cell subset or site tag for this specimen amounts to: CD45RA+CCR7+. The receptor was isolated from a woman aged 25 to 39 in good health. At the DNA level, the sequence is TGTGCCAGCAGCCACCCGTCCCGCGGGAGGCGGTACGAGCAGTACTTC. Its protein is CASSHPSRGRRYEQYF.